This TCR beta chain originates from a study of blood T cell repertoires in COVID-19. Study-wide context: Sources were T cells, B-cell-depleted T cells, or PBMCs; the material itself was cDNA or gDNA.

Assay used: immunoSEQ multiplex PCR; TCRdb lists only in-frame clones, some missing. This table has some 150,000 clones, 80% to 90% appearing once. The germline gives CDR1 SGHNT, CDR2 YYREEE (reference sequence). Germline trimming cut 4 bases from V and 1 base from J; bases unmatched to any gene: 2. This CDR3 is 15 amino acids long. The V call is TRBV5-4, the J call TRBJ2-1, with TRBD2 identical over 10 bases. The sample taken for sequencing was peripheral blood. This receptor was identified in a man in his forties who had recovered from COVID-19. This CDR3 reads CASSRSGGSYNEQFF. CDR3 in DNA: TGTGCCAGCAGCCGTAGCGGGGGGTCCTACAATGAGCAGTTCTTC.